The rows below give T cell receptor beta chains drawn from one sample of a study of regulatory T cells in long-lasting Graves disease. TCRdb fed the multiplex PCR reads into MiXCR, producing one record per CDR3 protein. The sample includes 320,000 or so distinct CDR3 sequences, over 15% of them seen just once. Here the sequenced sample was peripheral blood mononuclear cells (PBMCs), taken at new diagnosis, from a patient treated with antithyroid drugs. These receptors were obtained from a female donor with Graves disease. The conserved cysteine and the conserved F or W are not part of the CDR3 here.

CDR3 protein: ATGGGAGSSYNEQF
J gene: TRBJ2-1
CDR3 length: 14
V gene: TRBV19

CDR3 protein: ASSLIGQGYNEQF
J gene: TRBJ2-1
CDR3 length: 13
V gene: TRBV12-3/TRBV12-4

CDR3 protein: ASAASGSDTQY
J gene: TRBJ2-3
CDR3 length: 11
V gene: TRBV12-5

CDR3 protein: ASSFDGKTPLH
J gene: TRBJ1-6
CDR3 length: 11
V gene: TRBV28

CDR3 protein: ASTPSGSLTYNEQF
J gene: TRBJ2-1
CDR3 length: 14
V gene: TRBV12-3/TRBV12-4

CDR3 protein: ASSLVTGGAYEQY
J gene: TRBJ2-7
CDR3 length: 13
V gene: TRBV7-2

CDR3 protein: SARDRSSGIGYEQF
J gene: TRBJ2-1
CDR3 length: 14
V gene: TRBV20-1

CDR3 protein: ASSRTGLSSTEAF
J gene: TRBJ1-1
CDR3 length: 13
V gene: TRBV14

CDR3 protein: ASSYSKGGAQNYGYT
J gene: TRBJ1-2
CDR3 length: 15
V gene: TRBV6-2/TRBV6-3

CDR3 protein: ASSLRTASTDTQY
J gene: TRBJ2-3
CDR3 length: 13
V gene: TRBV27

CDR3 protein: SARDRDRGPYREQY
J gene: TRBJ2-7
CDR3 length: 14
V gene: TRBV20-1

CDR3 protein: ASSFSGINEKLF
J gene: TRBJ1-4
CDR3 length: 12
V gene: TRBV5-8

CDR3 protein: ASSLEGQTGNTIY
J gene: TRBJ1-3
CDR3 length: 13
V gene: TRBV7-2

CDR3 protein: ASTTTRVQETQY
J gene: TRBJ2-5
CDR3 length: 12
V gene: TRBV3-1

CDR3 protein: ASSIKGSEQY
J gene: TRBJ2-7
CDR3 length: 10
V gene: TRBV19

CDR3 protein: ASSLRLAGGSYNEQF
J gene: TRBJ2-1
CDR3 length: 15
V gene: TRBV12-3/TRBV12-4

CDR3 protein: ASAHQKTASKNQPQH
J gene: TRBJ1-5
CDR3 length: 15
V gene: TRBV27

CDR3 protein: ASSHSGTGSNTEAF
J gene: TRBJ1-1
CDR3 length: 14
V gene: TRBV18

CDR3 protein: ASRGLAGGGAKNIQY
J gene: TRBJ2-4
CDR3 length: 15
V gene: TRBV25-1

CDR3 protein: ASSQEDGLVEAF
J gene: TRBJ1-1
CDR3 length: 12
V gene: TRBV9

CDR3 protein: ASSPRTGVETQY
J gene: TRBJ2-5
CDR3 length: 12
V gene: TRBV18

CDR3 protein: ASSRNVDTQY
J gene: TRBJ2-3
CDR3 length: 10
V gene: TRBV7-2

CDR3 protein: ASSPTWELDTGELF
J gene: TRBJ2-2
CDR3 length: 14
V gene: TRBV6-1

CDR3 protein: ATSGGDDLADTQY
J gene: TRBJ2-3
CDR3 length: 13
V gene: TRBV15

CDR3 protein: ASSSPGALAGVSEQY
J gene: TRBJ2-7
CDR3 length: 15
V gene: TRBV7-9

CDR3 protein: AISETWTSGASYEQY
J gene: TRBJ2-7
CDR3 length: 15
V gene: TRBV10-3

CDR3 protein: ASSPGRRGSDEKLF
J gene: TRBJ1-4
CDR3 length: 14
V gene: TRBV11-2

CDR3 protein: ASSRRAGNEKLF
J gene: TRBJ1-4
CDR3 length: 12
V gene: TRBV2

CDR3 protein: SASTSGRNSYEQY
J gene: TRBJ2-7
CDR3 length: 13
V gene: TRBV20-1

CDR3 protein: ASMDWAGWFFNYGYT
J gene: TRBJ1-2
CDR3 length: 15
V gene: TRBV12-3/TRBV12-4

CDR3 protein: ASSPVGRYGDADTQY
J gene: TRBJ2-3
CDR3 length: 15
V gene: TRBV12-3/TRBV12-4

CDR3 protein: ASSLTASPLNGYT
J gene: TRBJ1-2
CDR3 length: 13
V gene: TRBV7-6

CDR3 protein: SARTPSGGEETQY
J gene: TRBJ2-5
CDR3 length: 13
V gene: TRBV20-1

CDR3 protein: ASSSSGRAQGEQF
J gene: TRBJ2-1
CDR3 length: 13
V gene: TRBV7-9

CDR3 protein: ASSVGQGEVETQY
J gene: TRBJ2-5
CDR3 length: 13
V gene: TRBV9